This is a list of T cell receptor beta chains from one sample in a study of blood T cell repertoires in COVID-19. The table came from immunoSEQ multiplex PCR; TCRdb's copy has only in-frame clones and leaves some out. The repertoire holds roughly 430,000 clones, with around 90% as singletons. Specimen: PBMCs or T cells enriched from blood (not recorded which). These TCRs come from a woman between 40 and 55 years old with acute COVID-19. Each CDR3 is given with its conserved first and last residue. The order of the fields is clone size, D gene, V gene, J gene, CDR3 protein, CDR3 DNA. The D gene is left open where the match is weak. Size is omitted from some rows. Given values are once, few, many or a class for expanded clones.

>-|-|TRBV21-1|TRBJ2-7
CASSKDPEDGTYEQYF
TGTGCCAGCAGCAAAGACCCGGAAGACGGGACCTACGAGCAGTACTTC
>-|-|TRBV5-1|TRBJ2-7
CASSLRDISYEQYF
TGCGCCAGCAGCTTACGGGACATTTCCTACGAGCAGTACTTC
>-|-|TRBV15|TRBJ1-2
CATTPGRNPNYGYTF
TGTGCCACCACCCCGGGGAGGAATCCTAACTATGGCTACACCTTC
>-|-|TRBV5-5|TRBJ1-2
CASSLRQGGEGYTF
TGTGCCAGCAGCTTACGTCAAGGAGGGGAAGGCTACACCTTC
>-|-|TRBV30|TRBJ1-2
CAWRWSPSSVKRYTF
TGTGCCTGGAGGTGGTCTCCTTCCTCTGTTAAGCGCTACACCTTC
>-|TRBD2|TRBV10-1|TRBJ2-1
CANRTSGGAVQFF
TGCGCCAATCGGACTAGCGGGGGGGCGGTGCAGTTCTTC
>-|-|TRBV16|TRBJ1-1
CASSQSLPGNTEAFF
TGTGCCAGCAGCCAATCACTTCCAGGCAACACTGAAGCTTTCTTT
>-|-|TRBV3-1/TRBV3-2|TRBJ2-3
CASSQGTGTTGHF
TGTGCCAGCAGCCAAGGTACTGGGACAACGGGGCATTTT
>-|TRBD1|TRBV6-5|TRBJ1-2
CASRVTTGGDYGYTF
TGTGCCAGCAGGGTTACAACAGGGGGAGACTATGGCTACACCTTC
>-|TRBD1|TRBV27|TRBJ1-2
CASSLSTGDGYTF
TGTGCCAGCAGTTTATCCACAGGGGATGGCTACACCTTC
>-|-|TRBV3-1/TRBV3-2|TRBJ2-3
CASSRGEGTDTQYF
TGTGCCAGCAGCCGCGGGGAAGGCACAGATACGCAGTATTTT
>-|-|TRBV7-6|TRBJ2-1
CASSRETGMAYNEQFF
TGTGCCAGCAGCCGAGAAACAGGGATGGCCTACAATGAGCAGTTCTTC
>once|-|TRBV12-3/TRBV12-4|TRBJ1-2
CASSSTVGYGYTF
TGTGCCAGCAGTTCGACAGTAGGCTATGGCTACACCTTC
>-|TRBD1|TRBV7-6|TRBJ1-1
CASSLGGGVKTEAFF
TGTGCCAGCAGCTTAGGAGGGGGCGTGAAAACTGAAGCTTTCTTT
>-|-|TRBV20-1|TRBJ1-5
CSASLNKYSNQPQHF
TGCAGTGCTAGTCTCAACAAATATAGCAATCAGCCCCAGCATTTT
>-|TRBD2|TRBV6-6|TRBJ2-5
CASRSSLAETQYF
TGTGCCAGCAGGTCCTCACTAGCGGAGACCCAGTACTTC
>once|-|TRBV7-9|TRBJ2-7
CASRSSYEQYF
TGTGCCAGCAGGTCATCCTACGAGCAGTACTTC
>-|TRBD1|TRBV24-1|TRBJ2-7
CATSEPPWDREAEQYF
TGTGCCACCAGTGAACCGCCTTGGGACAGGGAGGCCGAGCAGTACTTC
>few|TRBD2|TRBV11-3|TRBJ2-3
CASSKGTSGRTDTQYF
TGTGCCAGCAGCAAAGGGACTAGCGGACGCACAGATACGCAGTATTTT
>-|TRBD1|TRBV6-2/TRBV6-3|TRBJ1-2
CASSYSTGQYGYTF
TGTGCCAGCAGTTACTCGACAGGGCAGTATGGCTACACCTTC
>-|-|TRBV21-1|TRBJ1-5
CASTTKDRGYQPQHF
TGTGCCAGCACCACCAAGGACAGGGGGTATCAGCCCCAGCATTTT
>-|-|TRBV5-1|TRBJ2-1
CASSLVGAPWFF
TGCGCCAGCAGCTTGGTGGGGGCCCCGTGGTTCTTC
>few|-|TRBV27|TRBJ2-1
CASSLSGHHNEQFF
TGTGCCAGCAGTTTGTCAGGACACCACAATGAGCAGTTCTTC
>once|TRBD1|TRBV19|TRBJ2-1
CASSLRGSLHNEQFF
TGTGCCAGTAGTCTCAGGGGGTCCCTCCACAATGAGCAGTTCTTC
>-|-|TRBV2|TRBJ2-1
CASRNRIFSYNEQFF
TGTGCCAGCAGGAACAGGATATTCTCCTACAATGAGCAGTTCTTC
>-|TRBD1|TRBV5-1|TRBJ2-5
CASSLAFGTVGETQYF
TGCGCCAGCAGCTTGGCCTTCGGGACAGTAGGAGAGACCCAGTACTTC
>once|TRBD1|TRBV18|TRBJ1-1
CASSPPGTGRAQAFF
TGTGCCAGCTCACCTCCTGGGACAGGGAGGGCCCAAGCTTTCTTT
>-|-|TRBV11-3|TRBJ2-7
CASSLGTGMNAEQYF
TGTGCCAGCAGCTTAGGTACAGGGATGAACGCCGAGCAGTACTTC
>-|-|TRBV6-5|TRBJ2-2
CASRRGQSTGELFF
TGTGCCAGCAGGCGAGGACAGAGCACCGGGGAGCTGTTTTTT
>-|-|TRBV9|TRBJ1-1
CASSEDAGFTEAFF
TGTGCCAGCAGCGAAGACGCGGGATTCACTGAAGCTTTCTTT
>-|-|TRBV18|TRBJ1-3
CASSPNVTAGNTIYF
TGTGCCAGCTCACCAAATGTCACAGCTGGAAACACCATATATTTT
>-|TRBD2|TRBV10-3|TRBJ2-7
CAISEKSGGSYEQYF
TGTGCCATCAGTGAGAAGAGCGGGGGCTCCTACGAGCAGTACTTC
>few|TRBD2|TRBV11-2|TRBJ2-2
CASSLEGLPSTGELFF
TGTGCCAGCAGCTTAGAGGGACTACCTTCCACCGGGGAGCTGTTTTTT
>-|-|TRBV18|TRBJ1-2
CASSRSDSYGYTF
TGTGCCAGCTCACGGTCGGACAGCTATGGCTACACCTTC
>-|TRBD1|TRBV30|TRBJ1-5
CAWGQGAYNQPQHF
TGTGCCTGGGGACAGGGGGCCTACAATCAGCCCCAGCATTTT
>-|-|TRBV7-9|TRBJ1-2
CASSGGWGYTF
TGTGCCAGCAGCGGGGGCTGGGGCTACACCTTC
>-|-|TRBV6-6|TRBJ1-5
CASHRESQPQHF
TGTGCCAGCCACAGGGAGTCTCAGCCCCAGCATTTT
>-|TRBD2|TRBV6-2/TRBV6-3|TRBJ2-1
CASSPAGGFYNEQFF
TGTGCCAGCAGTCCGGCGGGGGGGTTCTACAATGAGCAGTTCTTC
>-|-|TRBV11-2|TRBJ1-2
CASSTPGSNYGYTF
TGTGCCAGCAGCACTCCCGGGTCTAACTATGGCTACACCTTC
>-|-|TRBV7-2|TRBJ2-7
CASSLLGLDSYEQYF
TGTGCCAGCAGCTTACTTGGACTGGACTCCTACGAGCAGTACTTC
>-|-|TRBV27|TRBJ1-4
CASSPQQGLVKKLFF
TGTGCCAGCAGTCCGCAACAGGGTTTGGTTAAAAAACTGTTTTTT
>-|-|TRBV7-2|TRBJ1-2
CASSLESWYGYTF
TGTGCCAGCAGCTTAGAGAGTTGGTATGGCTACACCTTC
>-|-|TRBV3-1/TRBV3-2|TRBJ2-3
CASSQVGGSTDTQYF
TGTGCCAGCAGCCAAGTTGGGGGCTCCACAGATACGCAGTATTTT
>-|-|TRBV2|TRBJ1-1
CASYEAFF
TGTGCCAGCTATGAAGCTTTCTTT
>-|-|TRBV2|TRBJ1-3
CASSEDQGRNTIYF
TGTGCCAGCAGTGAAGATCAGGGGAGAAACACCATATATTTT
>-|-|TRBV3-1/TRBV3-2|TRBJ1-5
CASSPTLTGLGNQPQHF
TGTGCCAGCAGCCCGACTTTAACAGGGTTGGGCAATCAGCCCCAGCATTTT
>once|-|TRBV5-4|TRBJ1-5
CASSLGGDQPQHF
TGTGCCAGCAGCTTGGGGGGAGATCAGCCCCAGCATTTT
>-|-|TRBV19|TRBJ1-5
CASSHFGGANQPQHF
TGTGCCAGTAGTCATTTCGGGGGGGCCAATCAGCCCCAGCATTTT
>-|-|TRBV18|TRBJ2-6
CASLATAGSGANVLTF
TGTGCCAGTCTCGCGACAGCCGGCTCTGGGGCCAACGTCCTGACTTTC
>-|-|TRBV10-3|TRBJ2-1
CAISPGDYNEQFF
TGTGCCATCAGCCCGGGAGATTACAATGAGCAGTTCTTC
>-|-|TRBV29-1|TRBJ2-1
CSGGDSGHNEQFF
TGCAGCGGCGGGGATAGCGGTCACAATGAGCAGTTCTTC
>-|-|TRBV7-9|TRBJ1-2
CASSLNRVDGYTF
TGTGCCAGCAGCTTAAACCGGGTTGATGGCTACACCTTC
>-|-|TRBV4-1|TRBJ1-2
CASSQAPPGGLANYGYTF
TGCGCCAGCAGCCAAGCCCCACCGGGGGGCCTAGCTAACTATGGCTACACCTTC
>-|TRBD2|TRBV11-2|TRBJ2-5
CASSPPPGGQETQYF
TGTGCCAGCAGCCCCCCTCCGGGGGGCCAAGAGACCCAGTACTTC
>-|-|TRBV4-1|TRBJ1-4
CASSQRRFGEATNEKLFF
TGCGCCAGCAGCCAAAGGAGGTTTGGGGAAGCAACTAATGAAAAACTGTTTTTT